These T cell receptor beta chains were read from a single sample in a study of OX40 agonist ivuxolimab in advanced cancers. Some clones are missing from TCRdb's copy, which holds only in-frame ones; the method was immunoSEQ multiplex PCR. Among about 75,000 clones, 75% to 90% were seen once, and the ten largest hold 1.3%. The source material was CD4+ or CD8+ T cells sorted from blood, sampled in a trial of the OX40 agonist ivuxolimab. The receptors come from an adult with an advanced solid tumor such as melanoma, head and neck, liver or kidney cancer. The CDR3 runs from the conserved cysteine through the conserved F or W. The D gene is left open where the match is weak. Clone size is stated in some rows and not others, as once, few, many or a class when expanded.

clone size: once; V gene: TRBV4-2; J gene: TRBJ2-1; D gene: TRBD2; CDR3 DNA: TGTGCCAGCAGCCAAGGACTAGCGGGACTCTCCTACAATGAGCAGTTCTTC; CDR3 protein: CASSQGLAGLSYNEQFF
clone size: .; V gene: TRBV4-1; J gene: TRBJ2-7; D gene: .; CDR3 DNA: TGCGCCAGCAGCCAAGGGAACAAGATCTACGAGCAGTACTTC; CDR3 protein: CASSQGNKIYEQYF
clone size: .; V gene: TRBV2; J gene: TRBJ2-3; D gene: TRBD2; CDR3 DNA: TGTGCCAGCAGTGAAGCGCTTCTAGCGGGGGGGAGAGATACGCAGTATTTT; CDR3 protein: CASSEALLAGGRDTQYF
clone size: .; V gene: TRBV28; J gene: TRBJ2-3; D gene: TRBD2; CDR3 DNA: TGTGCCAGCAGTCTAGCGGGGGACACAGATACGCAGTATTTT; CDR3 protein: CASSLAGDTDTQYF
clone size: .; V gene: TRBV30; J gene: TRBJ1-2; D gene: .; CDR3 DNA: TGTGCCTGGGGCTCTGGGGGAGCCTATGGCTACACCTTC; CDR3 protein: CAWGSGGAYGYTF
clone size: .; V gene: TRBV30; J gene: TRBJ1-4; D gene: .; CDR3 DNA: TGTGCCTGGCAACAGGGACCTAATGAAAAACTGTTTTTT; CDR3 protein: CAWQQGPNEKLFF
clone size: .; V gene: TRBV20-1; J gene: TRBJ2-7; D gene: .; CDR3 DNA: TGCAGTGCCCCTAGCACTTACGAGCAGTACTTC; CDR3 protein: CSAPSTYEQYF
clone size: .; V gene: TRBV11-3; J gene: TRBJ2-1; D gene: TRBD2; CDR3 DNA: TGTGCCAGCAGCTTCGGTGGCGGGGGGACCTACAATGAGCAGTTCTTC; CDR3 protein: CASSFGGGGTYNEQFF
clone size: .; V gene: TRBV6-1; J gene: TRBJ1-2; D gene: .; CDR3 DNA: TGTGCCAGCAGTGAAGTATGGACAGAGGAAACCTTC; CDR3 protein: CASSEVWTEETF
clone size: few; V gene: TRBV5-1; J gene: TRBJ2-7; D gene: TRBD1; CDR3 DNA: TGCGCCAGCAGTAGACAGGGCTACGAGCAGTACTTC; CDR3 protein: CASSRQGYEQYF
clone size: .; V gene: TRBV7-9; J gene: TRBJ1-1; D gene: TRBD1; CDR3 DNA: TGTGCCAGCAGCTTATATATAGGACAGGGCGACACTGAAGCTTTCTTT; CDR3 protein: CASSLYIGQGDTEAFF
clone size: .; V gene: TRBV5-5; J gene: TRBJ2-2; D gene: TRBD1; CDR3 DNA: TGTGCCAGCAGCTTGAATAGGGGGCGCGACACCGGGGAGCTGTTTTTT; CDR3 protein: CASSLNRGRDTGELFF
clone size: .; V gene: TRBV19; J gene: TRBJ2-2; D gene: .; CDR3 DNA: TGTGCCAGTAGTATAGGAGAGTCTAGCTCCAGGGGGGAGCTGTTTTTT; CDR3 protein: CASSIGESSSRGELFF
clone size: .; V gene: TRBV5-4; J gene: TRBJ2-2; D gene: .; CDR3 DNA: TGTGCCAGCAGCTTGTTTGGGCAGGGCGATTCGCTAGGGGAGCTGTTTTTT; CDR3 protein: CASSLFGQGDSLGELFF
clone size: once; V gene: TRBV27; J gene: TRBJ1-1; D gene: .; CDR3 DNA: TGTGCCAGCAGTTCCCAGAGCCCGAACACTGAAGCTTTCTTT; CDR3 protein: CASSSQSPNTEAFF
clone size: .; V gene: TRBV11-2; J gene: TRBJ2-7; D gene: TRBD1; CDR3 DNA: TGTGCCAGCAGCCCATCCACAGGGGGTAGAGAGCAGTACTTC; CDR3 protein: CASSPSTGGREQYF
clone size: .; V gene: TRBV19; J gene: TRBJ2-3; D gene: .; CDR3 DNA: TGTGCCAGTAGTAGGTCAGGGGATGTCACAGATACGCAGTATTTT; CDR3 protein: CASSRSGDVTDTQYF
clone size: .; V gene: TRBV5-4; J gene: TRBJ2-1; D gene: TRBD2; CDR3 DNA: TGTGCCAGCCGCTCCCGGGCGGGGGAAGGGTTCTTC; CDR3 protein: CASRSRAGEGFF
clone size: .; V gene: TRBV5-1; J gene: TRBJ2-3; D gene: .; CDR3 DNA: TGCGCCAGCAGCTTGGGGGGTCCAGATACGCAGTATTTT; CDR3 protein: CASSLGGPDTQYF
clone size: .; V gene: TRBV19; J gene: TRBJ1-1; D gene: .; CDR3 DNA: TGTGCCAGTAGTGTAGCAGAGGGAAAGGAAGCTTTCTTT; CDR3 protein: CASSVAEGKEAFF
clone size: .; V gene: TRBV7-3; J gene: TRBJ1-3; D gene: .; CDR3 DNA: TGTGCCAGCAGCTCGGCACACGGAAACACCATATATTTT; CDR3 protein: CASSSAHGNTIYF
clone size: .; V gene: TRBV21-1; J gene: TRBJ2-7; D gene: .; CDR3 DNA: TGTGCCAGCAGCAAATACGGGGTCGGCGCGTACTTC; CDR3 protein: CASSKYGVGAYF
clone size: .; V gene: TRBV30; J gene: TRBJ2-7; D gene: TRBD1; CDR3 DNA: TGTGCCTGGATAGCCCTAGGGGGCGGGCAGTACTTC; CDR3 protein: CAWIALGGGQYF
clone size: .; V gene: TRBV5-1; J gene: TRBJ2-7; D gene: .; CDR3 DNA: TGCGCCAGCAGCTTGAGGTCGGCTCAGGAGCAGTACTTC; CDR3 protein: CASSLRSAQEQYF
clone size: few; V gene: TRBV6-6; J gene: TRBJ1-1; D gene: TRBD1; CDR3 DNA: TGTGCCAGCAGTCCTGGACAGGGGAGGCAAGCTTTCTTT; CDR3 protein: CASSPGQGRQAFF
clone size: .; V gene: TRBV19; J gene: TRBJ2-6; D gene: .; CDR3 DNA: TGTGCCAGTAGTATTTCTGGGGCCAACGTCCTGACTTTC; CDR3 protein: CASSISGANVLTF
clone size: once; V gene: TRBV2; J gene: TRBJ2-2; D gene: .; CDR3 DNA: TGTGCCAGCAAGGGAGCGAAGGGGGACACCGGGGAGCTGTTTTTT; CDR3 protein: CASKGAKGDTGELFF
clone size: .; V gene: TRBV28; J gene: TRBJ2-7; D gene: TRBD2; CDR3 DNA: TGTGCCAGCAGTTCCCCCCTAGCGGGGGGCTACGAGCAGTACTTC; CDR3 protein: CASSSPLAGGYEQYF
clone size: .; V gene: TRBV5-1; J gene: TRBJ2-3; D gene: .; CDR3 DNA: TGCGCCAGCAGCCGTGTCGCGGGGAGCACAGATACGCAGTATTTT; CDR3 protein: CASSRVAGSTDTQYF
clone size: .; V gene: TRBV13; J gene: TRBJ2-3; D gene: .; CDR3 DNA: TGTGCCAGCAGCTTAAGGGGTCTAGATACGCAGTATTTT; CDR3 protein: CASSLRGLDTQYF
clone size: .; V gene: TRBV5-4; J gene: TRBJ1-4; D gene: TRBD1; CDR3 DNA: TGTGCCAGCAGCATGGGACAGGGGTTTGAAAAACTGTTTTTT; CDR3 protein: CASSMGQGFEKLFF
clone size: .; V gene: TRBV5-1; J gene: TRBJ1-4; D gene: .; CDR3 DNA: TGCGCCAGCAGCCTGCTAGGGGCTTCAACTAATGAAAAACTGTTTTTT; CDR3 protein: CASSLLGASTNEKLFF
clone size: .; V gene: TRBV5-8; J gene: TRBJ2-7; D gene: TRBD1; CDR3 DNA: TGTGCCAGCAGCTTAGCCGGGACAGGGGTCCCATACGAGCAGTACTTC; CDR3 protein: CASSLAGTGVPYEQYF
clone size: few; V gene: TRBV7-2; J gene: TRBJ1-3; D gene: .; CDR3 DNA: TGTGCCAGCAGCCCCATATTTGGCTCTGGAAACACCATATATTTT; CDR3 protein: CASSPIFGSGNTIYF
clone size: .; V gene: TRBV10-3; J gene: TRBJ1-5; D gene: TRBD1; CDR3 DNA: TGTGCCAGCGGGACAGGCCAAAGTCCCCAGCATTTT; CDR3 protein: CASGTGQSPQHF
clone size: few; V gene: TRBV6-1; J gene: TRBJ1-2; D gene: .; CDR3 DNA: TGTGCCACCTATCAGGGTGCCTCGGGCTATGGCTACACCTTC; CDR3 protein: CATYQGASGYGYTF
clone size: once; V gene: TRBV6-1; J gene: TRBJ1-2; D gene: .; CDR3 DNA: TGTGCCAGCAGTGAAGCGGGGAGGGGATCGGGCTATGGCTACACCTTC; CDR3 protein: CASSEAGRGSGYGYTF
clone size: .; V gene: TRBV5-1; J gene: TRBJ2-5; D gene: .; CDR3 DNA: TGCGCCAGCAGCCCAGGGGTTGGCGGAGGGTCAGGAGAGACCCAGTACTTC; CDR3 protein: CASSPGVGGGSGETQYF
clone size: .; V gene: TRBV10-1; J gene: TRBJ2-7; D gene: .; CDR3 DNA: TGCGCCAGGTGTGGGGGAGCGCCCTCCTACGAGCAGTACTTC; CDR3 protein: CARCGGAPSYEQYF
clone size: .; V gene: TRBV7-8; J gene: TRBJ2-5; D gene: TRBD1; CDR3 DNA: TGTGCCAGCAGCCGAATACAGGGGGTGGGGGAGACCCAGTACTTC; CDR3 protein: CASSRIQGVGETQYF
clone size: .; V gene: TRBV7-8; J gene: TRBJ1-2; D gene: TRBD1; CDR3 DNA: TGTGCCAGCAGTTTAGCCGGGACAGGGGGCTACACCTTC; CDR3 protein: CASSLAGTGGYTF
clone size: once; V gene: TRBV7-9; J gene: TRBJ2-3; D gene: .; CDR3 DNA: TGTGCCAGCAGCTTAGGGAGGGGGCAAGGCACAGATACGCAGTATTTT; CDR3 protein: CASSLGRGQGTDTQYF
clone size: .; V gene: TRBV6-6; J gene: TRBJ1-2; D gene: .; CDR3 DNA: TGTGCCAGCAGTTACGGACAAAACTATGGCTACACCTTC; CDR3 protein: CASSYGQNYGYTF
clone size: .; V gene: TRBV6-1; J gene: TRBJ1-2; D gene: .; CDR3 DNA: TGTGCCAGCAGTGCCTCTCAGTCTTACGTCTATGGCTACACCTTC; CDR3 protein: CASSASQSYVYGYTF
clone size: .; V gene: TRBV27; J gene: TRBJ2-1; D gene: TRBD1; CDR3 DNA: TGTGCCAGCAGTTTATTAGGACAGGGTAAAGCGAATGAGCAGTTCTTC; CDR3 protein: CASSLLGQGKANEQFF
clone size: .; V gene: TRBV6-6; J gene: TRBJ1-4; D gene: TRBD1; CDR3 DNA: TGTGCCAGCACCCAATCCCGGGACAGGCCGTTTTTT; CDR3 protein: CASTQSRDRPFF
clone size: .; V gene: TRBV5-1; J gene: TRBJ2-7; D gene: .; CDR3 DNA: TGCGCCAGCAGCTCGATGGGGGAGCAGTACTTC; CDR3 protein: CASSSMGEQYF
clone size: .; V gene: TRBV7-9; J gene: TRBJ1-1; D gene: TRBD1; CDR3 DNA: TGTGCCAGCAGGTCGACAGGGGAAAGGAACACTGAAGCTTTCTTT; CDR3 protein: CASRSTGERNTEAFF